Shown below are 7 T cell receptor beta chains from a single sample sequenced in a study of graft-versus-host responses after intestinal transplantation. Antigens of these TCRs are unknown. Using immunoSEQ multiplex PCR, the repertoire was profiled, and TCRdb retains in-frame clones only, with some absent. The sample shows about 85,000 clones, 83% of them seen only once. The sample consisted of unstimulated CD8+ T cells sorted from spleen or lymph node cells, taken before intestinal transplant. These receptors were collected from a human donor who received an intestinal transplant.

CDR3 region: CASSASGVQGGSQYF. The CDR3 DNA sequence: TGTGCCAGCTCAGCGAGCGGGGTGCAAGGAGGGTCCCAGTACTTC. The chain employs TRBV18 and TRBJ2-5; TRBD2 matches at 7 bases. Trimming removed 5 bases from V and 9 bases from J; junction bases left unmatched: 15. This CDR3 has 15 residues. The germline V gene has CDR1 KGHSH and CDR2 LQKENI.

There are a few counts of this clone. The chain recombines TRBV6-4 with TRBJ2-2; either TRBD1 or TRBD2 may fit D (5 bases each). Germline-derived CDR1 and CDR2 are MRHNA and SNTAGT. Trimming shortened V by 1 base and J by 3 bases, and 12 bases separated the two germline ends. The CDR3 has 16 residues. CDR3 DNA sequence: TGTGCCAGCAGTGACTGGGGCGGAGGATACACCGGGGAGCTGTTTTTT. It yields the protein CASSDWGGGYTGELFF.

The chain employs TRBV6-5 and TRBJ2-7; TRBD1 or TRBD2 may be the D gene (5 bases each). Germline lookup yields CDR1 MNHEY and CDR2 SVGAGI. The germline V and J ends were trimmed by 6 bases and 4 bases, with 16 bases remaining between them. The CDR3 runs 14 residues. Here the CDR3 reads CASRVRDGSYEQYF. As DNA, the CDR3 is TGTGCCAGCAGAGTCAGGGACGGAAGTTACGAGCAGTACTTC.

J is TRBJ2-5 and V is TRBV4-1; the D gene is possibly TRBD2 (5 bases). Germline CDR1 reads MGHRA; CDR2 reads YSYEKL. V dropped 2 bases and J dropped 0 bases, with 13 bases sitting between them. This CDR3 is built from 16 residues. The CDR3 here is CASSQQLVRYQETQYF. As DNA, the CDR3 is TGCGCCAGCAGCCAACAACTAGTGAGGTACCAAGAGACCCAGTACTTC.

The rearrangement joins TRBV7-9 to TRBJ2-5, with 8 bases fitting TRBD1. This CDR3 contains 15 residues. V shed 5 bases and J 5 bases; nucleotides not matched to a gene: 10. The germline V gene encodes CDR1 SEHNR and CDR2 FQNEAQ (reference sequence). The CDR3 bases are TGTGCCAGCAGCAGAAGCAGGGGGCTATGCGAGACCCAGTACTTC. Translation gives CASSRSRGLCETQYF.

The rearrangement uses TRBV28 and TRBJ2-1; D call uncertain. Germline-derived CDR1 and CDR2 are MDHEN and SYDVKM. V shed 3 bases and J shed 12 bases, with 12 bases lying between them. This CDR3 has 12 amino acids. CDR3 nucleotide sequence: TGTGCCAGCAGTTTCGGACCGAGTCCGCAGTTCTTC. Translation gives CASSFGPSPQFF.

The sample holds one count of this clone. The J gene is TRBJ2-3, the V gene TRBV10-1; D call uncertain. Trimming shortened V by 6 bases and J by 1 base, and 8 bases separated the two germline ends. The germline V gene has CDR1 WNHNN and CDR2 SYGVQD (reference sequence). The CDR3 loop spans 13 amino acids. The CDR3 loop is CASSLTGTDTQYF. In DNA form, the CDR3 reads TGCGCCAGCAGCTTAACGGGCACAGATACGCAGTATTTT.